The 5 T cell receptor beta chains below come from one sample, sequenced in a study of cytomegalovirus exposure and HLA in healthy donors. The PCR used 60 Vbeta and 13 Jbeta primers. Assay used: immunoSEQ multiplex PCR; TCRdb lists only in-frame clones, some missing. Seen here are about 170,000 clones, approximately 78% observed once, and the top ten hold about 0.77%. The specimen was PBMCs. Every receptor here comes from a woman aged 18-30 years in good health and CMV-seronegative.

CDR3 sequence reads: CASSIGTSATYEQYF. The CDR3 region has the DNA TGTGCCAGTAGTATCGGGACTAGCGCAACCTACGAGCAGTACTTC. The chain combines TRBV19 with TRBJ2-7; the match to TRBD2 covers 10 bases. V was pared by 3 bases and J by 2 bases, with 4 bases of the junction left unmatched. The CDR3 totals 15 residues. The germline gives CDR1 LNHDA, CDR2 SQIVND (reference sequence). The entire variable domain, with the rest obtained from reference TRBV19 and TRBJ2-7, is as follows: DGGITQSPKYLFRKEGQNVTLSCEQNLNHDAMYWYRQDPGQGLRLIYYSQIVNDFQKGDIAEGYSVSREKKESFPLTVTSAQKNPTAFYLCASSIGTSATYEQYFGPGTRLTVT.

This sequence joins TRBV19 and TRBJ2-1; 10 positions match TRBD1. CDR1 and CDR2 from the germline V gene are LNHDA and SQIVND (reference sequence). J was trimmed by 3 bases and V by 4 bases; bases with no gene match: 6. This CDR3 is 16 amino acids long. The CDR3 is CASSTPGQGNYNEQFF. CDR3 DNA: TGTGCCAGTAGTACACCGGGACAGGGGAACTACAATGAGCAGTTCTTC.

The chain couples TRBV6-1 to TRBJ1-5; TRBD1 might be the D (5 bases). The CDR3 runs 16 residues. Trimming left V 0 bases short and J 3 bases short, with 12 bases between. CDR1 is MNHNS and CDR2 is SASEGT in the germline V gene. The CDR3 protein is CASSEALGEFNQPQHF. CDR3 in DNA: TGTGCCAGCAGTGAAGCGCTAGGGGAATTCAATCAGCCCCAGCATTTT.

The chain uses TRBV7-2 and TRBJ2-3, with 7 bases fitting TRBD1. The CDR3 length is 15 residues. CDR1 and CDR2 from the germline V gene are SGHTA and FQGNSA. Unmatched junction bases numbered 8, after V lost 4 bases and J lost 4 bases. CDR3 protein: CASSWSGGAADTQYF. The CDR3 region has the DNA TGTGCCAGCAGCTGGTCAGGGGGTGCGGCAGATACGCAGTATTTT.

This chain links TRBV18 with TRBJ2-6; tentatively, D is TRBD1 (6 bases). V was cut by 8 bases and J by 0 bases, with 17 bases left in between. This CDR3 spans 17 amino acids. CDR1 is KGHSH and CDR2 is LQKENI in the germline V gene. CDR3 region: CASAQAQGTSGANVLTF. The DNA of the CDR3 is TGTGCCAGCGCACAGGCTCAGGGGACCTCTGGGGCCAACGTCCTGACTTTC. The full variable domain, rest sourced from reference TRBV18 and TRBJ2-6, is NAGVMQNPRHLVRRRGQEARLRCSPMKGHSHVYWYRQLPEEGLKFMVYLQKENIIDESGMPKERFSAEFPKEGPSILRIQQVVRGDSAAYFCASAQAQGTSGANVLTFGAGSRLTVL.